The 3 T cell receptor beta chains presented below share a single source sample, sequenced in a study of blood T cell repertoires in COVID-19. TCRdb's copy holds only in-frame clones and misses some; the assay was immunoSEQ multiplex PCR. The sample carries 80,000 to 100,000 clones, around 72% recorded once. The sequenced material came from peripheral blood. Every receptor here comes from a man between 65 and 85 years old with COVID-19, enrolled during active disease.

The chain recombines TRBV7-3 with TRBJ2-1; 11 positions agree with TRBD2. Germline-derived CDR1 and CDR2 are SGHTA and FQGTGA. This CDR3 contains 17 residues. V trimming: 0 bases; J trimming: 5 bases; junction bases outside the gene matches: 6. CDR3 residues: CASSLTLTSGGNNEQFF. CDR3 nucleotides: TGTGCCAGCAGCTTAACTTTAACTAGCGGGGGTAACAATGAGCAGTTCTTC.

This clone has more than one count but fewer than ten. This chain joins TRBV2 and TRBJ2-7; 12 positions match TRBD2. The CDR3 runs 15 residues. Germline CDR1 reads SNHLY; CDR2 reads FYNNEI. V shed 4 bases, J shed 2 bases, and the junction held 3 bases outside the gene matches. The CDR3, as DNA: TGTGCCAGCAGTGCTCGGACTAGCGGGACCTACGAGCAGTACTTC. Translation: CASSARTSGTYEQYF.

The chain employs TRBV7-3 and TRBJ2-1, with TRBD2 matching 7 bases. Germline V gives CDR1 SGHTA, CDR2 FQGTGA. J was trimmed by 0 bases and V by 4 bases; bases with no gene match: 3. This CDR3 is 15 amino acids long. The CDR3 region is CASSSWTSSYNEQFF. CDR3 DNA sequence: TGTGCCAGCAGCTCGTGGACTAGCTCCTACAATGAGCAGTTCTTC.